Presented here are 7 T cell receptor beta chains from one specimen sequenced in a study of blood T cells in healthy people across ages. A sample-barcoded 5' primer and a J-beta primer mix were used in a second PCR of roughly 6 to 11 cycles. In TCRdb, the 5' RACE reads were re-called with MiXCR into one record per CDR3 protein. Of 1.5 million to 2 million distinct CDR3 sequences in the sample, about 35% are singletons; the top ten hold about 10%. The sample taken for sequencing was blood. The receptors were sampled from a woman between 25 and 40 years old in good health.

Only one count was recorded for this clonotype. In DNA, the CDR3 is TGCGCCAGCAGCTTGGCCGGACGGGCTAGCGGAGAAAAACTGTTTTTT. It codes for CASSLAGRASGEKLFF. The chain is built from TRBV5-1 and TRBJ1-4; D remains ambiguous. Germline lookup yields CDR1 SGHRS and CDR2 YFSETQ. Between the trimmed V and J ends, which lost 0 bases and 8 bases, there was a span of 17 bases. The CDR3 extends over 16 amino acids.

This clonotype was observed a few times. V gene TRBV7-2 combines with J gene TRBJ2-5, with D unclear. The better agreement between TRBJ2-7 and the DNA end casts doubt on the J call. The CDR3 is 14 amino acids. Germline V gene data show CDR1 as SGHTA and CDR2 as FQGNSA. This chain's CDR3 is CASSLDPGSYEQYF. DNA for the CDR3: TGTGCCAGCAGCTTAGATCCCGGAAGCTACGAGCAGTACTTC.

The V call is TRBV12-3 or TRBV12-4, the J call TRBJ1-2; tentatively, D is TRBD1 (5 bases). The CDR3 is 14 residues long. The V and J ends lost 2 bases and 5 bases respectively, with 12 bases between them. CDR3 DNA: TGTGCCAGCAGTTTACCGCCAGGGTGGTATGGCTACACCTTC. Translating it yields CASSLPPGWYGYTF.

With regard to this clonotype: A junction end diverges from the germline sequence, so it may reflect a read error. This chain connects TRBV7-9 to TRBJ1-2; D possibly corresponds to TRBD1 (6 bases). This CDR3 has 15 amino acids. The V gene's germline CDR1 is SEHNR and CDR2 FQNEAQ (reference sequence). The chain's CDR3 is CASSYPGDFNYGCTF. The CDR3 region has the DNA TGTGCCAGCAGCTACCCAGGGGACTTTAACTATGGCTGCACCTTC.

This clonotype was seen more than once but under ten times. The CDR3, as DNA: TGTGCCACCAGTGATGACACGGGACTAGCGGATTACAATGAGCAGTTCTTC. It specifies CATSDDTGLADYNEQFF. The chain combines TRBV24-1 with TRBJ2-1; 11 bases line up with TRBD2. J gave up 4 bases and V 3 bases, and 7 bases lay outside the gene matches. Looked up from germline, CDR1 is KGHDR and CDR2 is SFDVKD. This CDR3 contains 17 residues.

This clonotype was counted a few times. The chain recombines TRBV4-2 with TRBJ2-5, with 9 bases identical to TRBD1. V dropped 4 bases and J dropped 5; count of bases not matched to a gene: 8. Germline loops: CDR1 LGHNA, CDR2 YNFKEQ. The CDR3 runs to 15 residues. CDR3 DNA: TGTGCCAGCAGCCTAAGGGACAGGGAGACGGAGACCCAGTACTTC. Its translation: CASSLRDRETETQYF.

This chain connects TRBV19 to TRBJ1-2, with 9 bases fitting TRBD1. CDR3 length equals 14 residues. V shed 5 bases, J shed 7 bases, and the junction held 8 bases outside the gene matches. Germline V gives CDR1 LNHDA, CDR2 SQIVND (reference sequence). The CDR3 DNA reads TGTGCCAGTAGTCGACCGGGACAGGGATCTGGCTACACCTTC. Its protein product is CASSRPGQGSGYTF. The variable domain in full, completed from reference TRBV19 and TRBJ1-2, reads DGGITQSPKYLFRKEGQNVTLSCEQNLNHDAMYWYRQDPGQGLRLIYYSQIVNDFQKGDIAEGYSVSREKKESFPLTVTSAQKNPTAFYLCASSRPGQGSGYTFGSGTRLTVV.